What follows is one TCR beta chain and its context. The data belong to a study of blood T cell repertoires in COVID-19. Study details: The United States, Italy and Spain supplied acute and convalescent COVID-19 samples. PBMCs, B-cell-depleted T cells, or T cells provided the cDNA or gDNA that made up the material.

In the original processing: Estimates of nucleated cell counts were drawn from the amplification of reference gene primers. TCRdb's table, derived via immunoSEQ multiplex PCR, lists solely in-frame clones and lacks some. V, J and clone size derive from that table, while D and trimming were established from the DNA sequence. The data contain tens of thousands of clones, 88% of them singletons. The germline gives CDR1 MNHNS, CDR2 SASEGT. The CDR3 covers 15 residues. The germline V and J ends were trimmed by 2 bases and 5 bases, with 15 bases remaining between them. Sequencing was performed on peripheral blood. The rearrangement joins TRBV6-1 to TRBJ1-2; D uncertain. This sequence originates from a human donor in a cohort sampled during active COVID-19. The CDR3 DNA sequence: TGTGCCAGCAGTGAAAACGACATGAAATGGTATGGCTACACCTTC. Translation gives CASSENDMKWYGYTF.